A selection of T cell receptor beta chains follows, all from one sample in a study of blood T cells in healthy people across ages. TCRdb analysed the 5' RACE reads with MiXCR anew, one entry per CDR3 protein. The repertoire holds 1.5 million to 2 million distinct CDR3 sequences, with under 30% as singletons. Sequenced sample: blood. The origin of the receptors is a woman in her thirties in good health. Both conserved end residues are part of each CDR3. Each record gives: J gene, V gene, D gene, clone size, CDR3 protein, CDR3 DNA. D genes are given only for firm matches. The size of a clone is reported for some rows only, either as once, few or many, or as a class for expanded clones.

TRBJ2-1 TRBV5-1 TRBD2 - CASSPGLAGGLSYNEQFF TGCGCCAGCAGCCCGGGACTAGCGGGGGGCCTCTCCTACAATGAGCAGTTCTTC
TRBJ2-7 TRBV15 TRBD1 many CATSRVRQGRYEQYF TGTGCCACCAGCAGAGTAAGACAGGGAAGGTACGAGCAGTACTTC
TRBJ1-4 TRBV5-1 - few CASSLAQADEKLFF TGCGCCAGCAGCTTGGCCCAGGCAGACGAAAAACTGTTTTTT
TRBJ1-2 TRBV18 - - CASSSPGQLYYGYTF TGTGCCAGCTCCTCACCAGGACAGCTCTACTATGGCTACACCTTC
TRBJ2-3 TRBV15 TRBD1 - CATSRDRPDTQYF TGTGCCACCAGCAGGGACAGGCCAGATACGCAGTATTTT
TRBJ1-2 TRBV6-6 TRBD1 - CASSYQQGGYTF TGTGCCAGCAGTTACCAACAGGGGGGCTACACCTTC
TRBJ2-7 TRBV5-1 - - CASRPNRNNEQYF TGCGCCAGCAGACCAAACAGGAACAACGAGCAGTACTTC
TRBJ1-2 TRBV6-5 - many CASREWGNGYTF TGTGCCAGCAGGGAGTGGGGTAACGGCTACACCTTC
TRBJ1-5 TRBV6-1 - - CASSYKPQHF TGTGCCAGCAGTTATAAGCCCCAGCATTTT
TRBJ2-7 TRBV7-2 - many CASSLNRGRYEQYF TGTGCCAGCAGCTTAAACCGGGGGCGGTACGAGCAGTACTTC
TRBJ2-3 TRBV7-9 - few CASSLVGGTEQDTQYF TGTGCCAGCAGCTTAGTGGGCGGGACCGAACAAGATACGCAGTATTTT
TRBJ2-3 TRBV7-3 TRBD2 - CASSLMAGGQDTQYF TGTGCCAGCAGCTTAATGGCGGGGGGGCAAGATACGCAGTATTTT
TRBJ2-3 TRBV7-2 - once CASKLDSTDTQYF TGTGCCAGCAAGTTGGATAGCACAGATACGCAGTATTTT
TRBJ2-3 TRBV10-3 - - CAISVEGSPDTQYF TGTGCCATCAGTGTGGAGGGTTCCCCAGATACGCAGTATTTT
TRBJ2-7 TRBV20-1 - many CSALGVSSYEQYF TGCAGCGCCTTAGGGGTTAGCTCCTACGAGCAGTACTTC
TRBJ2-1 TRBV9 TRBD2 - CASSVGLASYNELFF TGTGCCAGCAGCGTAGGACTAGCTTCCTACAATGAGCTGTTCTTC
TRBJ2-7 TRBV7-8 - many CASSWGSNYEQYF TGTGCCAGCAGCTGGGGCTCTAACTACGAGCAGTACTTC
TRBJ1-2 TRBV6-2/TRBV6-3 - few CASSYPEPGRGYTF TGTGCCAGCAGTTACCCAGAACCGGGCCGCGGCTACACCTTC
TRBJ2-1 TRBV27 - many CASSLQRGSDEQFF TGTGCCAGCAGTCTCCAGCGAGGGAGCGATGAGCAGTTCTTC
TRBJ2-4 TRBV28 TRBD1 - CASSSLYPQGAYNEQYF TGTGCCAGCAGTTCCCTGTACCCACAGGGGGCTTACAATGAGCAGTACTTC
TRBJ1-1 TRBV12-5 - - CASGRDSSRAFF TGTGCTAGTGGCCGGGACTCCTCACGGGCTTTCTTT
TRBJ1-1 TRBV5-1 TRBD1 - CASSVRQGSNTEAFF TGCGCCAGCAGCGTACGACAGGGGTCGAACACTGAAGCTTTCTTT
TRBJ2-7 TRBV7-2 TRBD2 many CASSPTSGRAYEQYF TGTGCCAGCAGCCCCACTAGCGGGAGGGCCTACGAGCAGTACTTC
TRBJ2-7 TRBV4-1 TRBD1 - CASSQRTGTSGEQYF TGCGCCAGCAGCCAACGGACAGGGACATCTGGCGAGCAGTACTTC
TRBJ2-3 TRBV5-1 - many CASSLEGGNTDTQYF TGCGCCAGCAGCTTGGAGGGGGGGAACACAGATACGCAGTATTTT
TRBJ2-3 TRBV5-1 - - CASSLEMRASDTQYF TGCGCCAGCAGCTTGGAAATGAGGGCTTCAGATACGCAGTATTTT
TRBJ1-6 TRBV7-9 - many CASSYPNSPLHF TGTGCCAGCAGCTACCCGAATTCACCCCTCCACTTT
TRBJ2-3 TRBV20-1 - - CSVAAGALDTQYF TGCAGTGTGGCGGCAGGGGCGTTGGATACGCAGTATTTT
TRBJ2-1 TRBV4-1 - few CASSPSTDSYNEQFF TGCGCCAGCAGCCCCTCGACGGACTCCTACAATGAGCAGTTCTTC
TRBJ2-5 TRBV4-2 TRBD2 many CASSQDRGGGRETQYF TGTGCCAGCAGCCAAGATCGGGGCGGGGGAAGGGAGACCCAGTACTTC
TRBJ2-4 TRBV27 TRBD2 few CASSFGGGPPNIQYF TGTGCCAGCAGTTTTGGGGGGGGACCCCCAAACATTCAGTACTTC
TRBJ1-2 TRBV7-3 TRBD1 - CASSLNPGGEGYTF TGTGCCAGCAGCTTAAATCCAGGGGGGGAAGGCTACACCTTC
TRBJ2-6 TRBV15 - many CATSRDGRISGANVLTF TGTGCCACCAGCAGAGATGGGAGGATCTCTGGGGCCAACGTCCTGACTTTC
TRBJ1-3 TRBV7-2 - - CASSASSGGNTIYF TGTGCCAGCAGCGCATCTTCGGGGGGAAACACCATATATTTT
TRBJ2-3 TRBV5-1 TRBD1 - CASSLEGQGPDTQYF TGCGCCAGCAGCTTGGAGGGACAGGGACCAGATACGCAGTATTTT
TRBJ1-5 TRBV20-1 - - CSARVSGEGHQPQHF TGCAGTGCTAGAGTCAGCGGCGAGGGCCATCAGCCCCAGCATTTT
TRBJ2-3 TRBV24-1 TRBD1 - CATSAQGGTDTQYF TGTGCCACCAGTGCCCAGGGGGGCACAGATACGCAGTATTTT
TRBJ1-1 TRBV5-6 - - CASSLGGAYAEAFF TGTGCCAGCAGCTTGGGGGGAGCATACGCTGAAGCTTTCTTT
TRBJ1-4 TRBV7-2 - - CASSSSATANEKLFF TGTGCCAGCAGCTCGTCAGCCACAGCTAATGAAAAACTGTTTTTT
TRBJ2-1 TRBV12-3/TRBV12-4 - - CASSLPTTRPTSQFF TGTGCCAGCAGTTTACCCACCACTAGGCCTACATCTCAGTTCTTC
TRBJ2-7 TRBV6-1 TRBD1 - CASSVTGTGGSEQYF TGTGCCAGCAGTGTCACCGGGACAGGGGGATCCGAGCAGTACTTC
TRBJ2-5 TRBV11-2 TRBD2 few CASSLSHGRETQYF TGTGCCAGCAGCTTATCTCACGGGAGGGAGACCCAGTACTTC
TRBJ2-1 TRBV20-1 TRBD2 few CSARGFGPSGSYNEQFF TGCAGTGCTAGAGGTTTTGGGCCTAGCGGGTCCTACAATGAGCAGTTCTTC
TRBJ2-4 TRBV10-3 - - CAISEGRQPNIQYF TGTGCCATCAGTGAGGGTCGACAGCCAAACATTCAGTACTTC
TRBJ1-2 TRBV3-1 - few CASSQVGTLDGYTF TGTGCCAGCAGCCAAGTCGGCACTCTCGATGGCTACACCTTC
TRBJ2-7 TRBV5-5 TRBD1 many CASSLEGTGTGYEQYF TGTGCCAGCAGCCTGGAGGGAACCGGGACAGGGTACGAGCAGTACTTC
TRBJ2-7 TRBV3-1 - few CASSQDELRGPYEQYF TGTGCCAGCAGCCAAGACGAACTCCGAGGGCCCTACGAGCAGTACTTC
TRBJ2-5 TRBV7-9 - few CASSYDLRGGKETQYF TGTGCCAGCAGCTACGATCTCAGGGGGGGAAAGGAGACCCAGTACTTC